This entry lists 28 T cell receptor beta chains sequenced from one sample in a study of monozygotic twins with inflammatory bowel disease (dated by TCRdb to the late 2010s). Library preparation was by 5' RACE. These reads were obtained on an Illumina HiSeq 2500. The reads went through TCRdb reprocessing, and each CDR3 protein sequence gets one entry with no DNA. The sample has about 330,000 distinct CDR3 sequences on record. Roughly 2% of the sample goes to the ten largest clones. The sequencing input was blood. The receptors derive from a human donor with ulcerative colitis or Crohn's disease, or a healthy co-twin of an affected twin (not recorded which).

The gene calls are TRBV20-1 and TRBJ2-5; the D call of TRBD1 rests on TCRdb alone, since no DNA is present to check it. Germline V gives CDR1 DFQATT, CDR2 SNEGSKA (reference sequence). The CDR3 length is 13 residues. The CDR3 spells CSARRQALETQYF.

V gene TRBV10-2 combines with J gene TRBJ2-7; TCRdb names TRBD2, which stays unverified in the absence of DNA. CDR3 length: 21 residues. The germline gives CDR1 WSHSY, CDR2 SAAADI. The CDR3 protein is CASSESHGATSGRAFYYEQYF.

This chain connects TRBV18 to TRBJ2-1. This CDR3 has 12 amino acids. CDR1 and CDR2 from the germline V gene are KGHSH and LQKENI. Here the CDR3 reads CASSPPDNEQFF.

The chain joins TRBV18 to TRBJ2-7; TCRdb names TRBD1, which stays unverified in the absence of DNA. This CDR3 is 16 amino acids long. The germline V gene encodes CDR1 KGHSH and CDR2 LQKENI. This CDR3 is CASSPEGTGRRYEQYF. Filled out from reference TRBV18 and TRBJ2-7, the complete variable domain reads NAGVMQNPRHLVRRRGQEARLRCSPMKGHSHVYWYRQLPEEGLKFMVYLQKENIIDESGMPKERFSAEFPKEGPSILRIQQVVRGDSAAYFCASSPEGTGRRYEQYFGPGTRLTVT.

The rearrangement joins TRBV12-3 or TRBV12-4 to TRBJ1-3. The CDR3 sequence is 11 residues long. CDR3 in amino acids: CASRRRDTIYF.

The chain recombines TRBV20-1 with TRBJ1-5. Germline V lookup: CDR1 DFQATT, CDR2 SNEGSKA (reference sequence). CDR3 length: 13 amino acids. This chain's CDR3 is CSARAQFNQPQHF.

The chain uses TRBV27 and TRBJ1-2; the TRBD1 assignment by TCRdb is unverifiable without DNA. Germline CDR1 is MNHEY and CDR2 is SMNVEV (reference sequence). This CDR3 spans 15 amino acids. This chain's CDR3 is CASRDTGGTRSGYTF.

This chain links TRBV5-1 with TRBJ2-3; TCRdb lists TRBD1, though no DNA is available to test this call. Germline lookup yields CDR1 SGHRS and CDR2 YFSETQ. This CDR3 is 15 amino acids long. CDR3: CASSLPRQGPDTQYF.

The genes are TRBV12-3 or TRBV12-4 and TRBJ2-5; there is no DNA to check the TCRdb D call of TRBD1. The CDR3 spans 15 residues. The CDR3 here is CASRLGTGRSETQYF.

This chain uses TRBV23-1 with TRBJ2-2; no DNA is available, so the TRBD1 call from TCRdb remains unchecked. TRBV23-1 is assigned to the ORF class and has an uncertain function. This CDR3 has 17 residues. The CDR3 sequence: CASSQGGAGARSGELFF.

CDR3 loop: CASTLSRGNTEAFF. The chain has TRBV5-8 and TRBJ1-1; TCRdb indicates TRBD1, and absent DNA this call remains unverified. The CDR3 runs 14 residues. The V gene's germline CDR1 is SGHTS and CDR2 YDEGEE.

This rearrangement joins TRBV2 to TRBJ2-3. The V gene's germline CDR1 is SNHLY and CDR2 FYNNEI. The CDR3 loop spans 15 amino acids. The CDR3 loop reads CASSEEASQADTQYF.

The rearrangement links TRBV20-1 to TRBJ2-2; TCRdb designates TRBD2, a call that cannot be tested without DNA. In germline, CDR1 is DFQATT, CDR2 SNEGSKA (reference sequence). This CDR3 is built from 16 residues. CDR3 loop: CSASLSRDLNTGELFF.

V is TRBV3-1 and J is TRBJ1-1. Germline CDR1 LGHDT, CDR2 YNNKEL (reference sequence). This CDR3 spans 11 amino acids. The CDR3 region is CASGQLPEAFF.

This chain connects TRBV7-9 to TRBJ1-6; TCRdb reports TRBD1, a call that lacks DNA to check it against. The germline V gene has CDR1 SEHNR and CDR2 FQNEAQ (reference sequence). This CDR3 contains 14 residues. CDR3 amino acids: CASSLGGVNSPLHF.

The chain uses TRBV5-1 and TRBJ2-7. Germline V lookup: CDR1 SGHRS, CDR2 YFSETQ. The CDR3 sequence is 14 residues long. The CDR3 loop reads CASSSQFEPYEQYF.

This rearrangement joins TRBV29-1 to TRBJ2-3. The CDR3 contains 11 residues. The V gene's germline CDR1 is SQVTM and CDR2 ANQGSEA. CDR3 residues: CSVSSTDTQYF.

Here the CDR3 reads CATSGRDQPQHF. The chain carries TRBV24-1 and TRBJ1-5. The CDR3 consists of 12 residues. Germline V gene lookup returns CDR1 KGHDR and CDR2 SFDVKD.

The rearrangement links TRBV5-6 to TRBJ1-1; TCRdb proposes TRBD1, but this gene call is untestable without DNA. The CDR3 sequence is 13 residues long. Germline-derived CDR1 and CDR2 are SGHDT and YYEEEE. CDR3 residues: CASSLDRGWWAFF.

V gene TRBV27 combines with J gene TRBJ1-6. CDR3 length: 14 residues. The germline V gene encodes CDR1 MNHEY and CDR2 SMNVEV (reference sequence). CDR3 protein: CASSLRGEYSPLHF.

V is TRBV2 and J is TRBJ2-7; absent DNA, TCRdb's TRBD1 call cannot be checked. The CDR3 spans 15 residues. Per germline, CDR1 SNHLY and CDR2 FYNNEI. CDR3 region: CASRPDSRSSYEQYF.

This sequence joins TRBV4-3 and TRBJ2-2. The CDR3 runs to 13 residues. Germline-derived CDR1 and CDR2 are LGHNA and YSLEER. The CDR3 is CASSRTSTGELFF.

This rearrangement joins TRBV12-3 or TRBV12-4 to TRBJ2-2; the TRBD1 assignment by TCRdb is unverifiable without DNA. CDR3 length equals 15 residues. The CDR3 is CASSLRDSYTGELFF.

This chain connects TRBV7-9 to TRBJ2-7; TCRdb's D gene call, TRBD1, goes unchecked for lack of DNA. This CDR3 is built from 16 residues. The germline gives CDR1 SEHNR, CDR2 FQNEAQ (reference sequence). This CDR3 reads CASSLSHPGQGYEQYF.

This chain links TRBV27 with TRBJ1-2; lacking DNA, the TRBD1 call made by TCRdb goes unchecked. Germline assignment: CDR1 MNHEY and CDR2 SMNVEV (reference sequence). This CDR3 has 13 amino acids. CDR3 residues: CAGSPRGIYGYTF.

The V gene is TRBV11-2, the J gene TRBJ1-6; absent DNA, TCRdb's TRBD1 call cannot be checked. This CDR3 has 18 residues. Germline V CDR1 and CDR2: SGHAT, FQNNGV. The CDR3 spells CASSLEGARTGRNSPLHF.

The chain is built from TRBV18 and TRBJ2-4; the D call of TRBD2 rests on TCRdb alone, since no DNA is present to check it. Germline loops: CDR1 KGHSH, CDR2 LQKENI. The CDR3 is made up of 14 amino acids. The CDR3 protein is CASLPTSGWNIQYF.

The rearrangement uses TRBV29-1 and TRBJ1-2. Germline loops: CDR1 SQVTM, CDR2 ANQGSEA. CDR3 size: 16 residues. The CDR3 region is CSVEDLSSGGVNGYTF. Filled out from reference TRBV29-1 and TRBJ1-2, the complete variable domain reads SAVISQKPSRDICQRGTSLTIQCQVDSQVTMMFWYRQQPGQSLTLIATANQGSEATYESGFVIDKFPISRPNLTFSTLTVSNMSPEDSSIYLCSVEDLSSGGVNGYTFGSGTRLTVV.